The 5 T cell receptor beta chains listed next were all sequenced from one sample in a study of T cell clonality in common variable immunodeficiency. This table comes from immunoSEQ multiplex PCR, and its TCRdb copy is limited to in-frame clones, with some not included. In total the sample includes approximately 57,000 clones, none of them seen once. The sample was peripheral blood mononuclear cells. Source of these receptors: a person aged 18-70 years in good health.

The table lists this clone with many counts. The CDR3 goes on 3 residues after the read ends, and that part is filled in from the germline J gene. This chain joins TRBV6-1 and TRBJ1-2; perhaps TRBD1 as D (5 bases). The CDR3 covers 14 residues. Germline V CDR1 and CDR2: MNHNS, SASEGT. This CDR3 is CASSEIGPGRGYTF. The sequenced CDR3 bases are TGTGCCAGCAGTGAAATAGGGCCAGGGCGAGGC.

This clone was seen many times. The CDR3 sequence: CASSPEGGGASDTQYF. CDR3 DNA, as far as it was read: TGTGCCAGCAGCCCCGAAGGCGGGGGGGCCTCAGATACG. The J gene is TRBJ2-3, the V gene TRBV28, with TRBD2 identical over 9 bases. The read terminates 3 residues ahead of where the CDR3 ends, so the germline J gene completes it. Germline V gene sequence: CDR1 MDHEN, CDR2 SYDVKM. There are 16 residues in the CDR3. Germline trimming cut 6 bases from V and 4 bases from J; bases unmatched to any gene: 11.

The covered CDR3 bases are TGTGCCAGCAGTGAAGGGATGGGACTTTTGCGCACAGAC. Translated: CASSEGMGLLRTD. The complete CDR3 sequence is CASSEGMGLLRTDYTF. The rearrangement uses TRBV6-1 and TRBJ1-2; TRBD1 might be the D (5 bases). The read terminates 3 residues before the CDR3 end, so the remaining end is supplied by the germline J gene. The germline V gene encodes CDR1 MNHNS and CDR2 SASEGT. This CDR3 region has 16 residues.

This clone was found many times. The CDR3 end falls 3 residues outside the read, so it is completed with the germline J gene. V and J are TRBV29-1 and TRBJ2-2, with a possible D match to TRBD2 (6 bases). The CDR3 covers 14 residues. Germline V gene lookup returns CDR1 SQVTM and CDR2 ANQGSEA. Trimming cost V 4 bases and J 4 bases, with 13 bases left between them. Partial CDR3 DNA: TGCAGCGTTGGTCAGGAGCGGGTCACCGGGGAG. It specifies CSVGQERVTGE. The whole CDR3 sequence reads CSVGQERVTGELFF.

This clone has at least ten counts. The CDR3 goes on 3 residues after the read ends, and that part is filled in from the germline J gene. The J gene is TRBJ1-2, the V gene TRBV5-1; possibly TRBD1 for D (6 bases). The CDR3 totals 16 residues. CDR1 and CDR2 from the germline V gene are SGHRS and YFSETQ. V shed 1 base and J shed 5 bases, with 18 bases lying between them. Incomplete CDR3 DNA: TGCGCCAGCAGCTTGTCGGTCAGGGGCACGGAGTATGGC. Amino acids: CASSLSVRGTEYG. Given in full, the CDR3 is CASSLSVRGTEYGYTF.